The next 28 T cell receptor beta chains were all read from a single sample in a study of blood T cell repertoires in COVID-19. Method: immunoSEQ multiplex PCR; TCRdb's copy keeps in-frame clones and lacks some. Among over 50,000 clones listed, approximately 90% were seen once. Input material: peripheral blood. These receptors originate from an elderly man with acute or convalescent COVID-19.

The chain is built from TRBV7-9 and TRBJ1-4; 11 positions match TRBD1. With V trimmed by 1 base and J by 7 bases, 5 bases remained unmatched. The germline gives CDR1 SEHNR, CDR2 FQNEAQ (reference sequence). This CDR3 contains 16 residues. The CDR3 region is CASSLGRTGGIEKLFF. For the CDR3, the DNA is TGTGCCAGCAGCTTAGGCAGGACAGGGGGCATTGAAAAACTGTTTTTT.

The chain links TRBV30 to TRBJ1-5; D is unresolved. The V gene lost 5 bases and the J gene lost 3 bases, with 11 bases spanning the gap. Germline values: CDR1 GTSNPN, CDR2 SVGIG (reference sequence). CDR3 length: 13 residues. The CDR3 DNA reads TGTGCCTGGTCAACAGAGCTCAATCAGCCCCAGCATTTT. This sequence encodes CAWSTELNQPQHF.

CDR3 sequence: CASERAGTGAYEQYF. DNA of the CDR3: TGTGCCAGCGAACGAGCCGGGACAGGGGCCTACGAGCAGTACTTC. V and J are TRBV5-6 and TRBJ2-7, with TRBD1 matching over 10 bases. CDR1 and CDR2 from the germline V gene are SGHDT and YYEEEE. This CDR3 is built from 15 residues. V was pared by 7 bases and J by 2 bases, with 9 bases of the junction left unmatched.

In DNA, the CDR3 is TGTGCCATCAGTGAGTCGAATCTGGGACATAGGTACCAAGAGACCCAGTACTTC. Translation: CAISESNLGHRYQETQYF. The chain is built from TRBV10-3 and TRBJ2-5, with a tentative D call TRBD1 (6 bases). CDR1 is ENHRY and CDR2 is SYGVKD in the germline V gene. The CDR3 covers 18 residues. V was clipped by 0 bases and J by 0 bases, with 17 bases between them.

V gene TRBV3-1 (or the pseudogene TRBV3-2) combines with J gene TRBJ2-1; 9 bases are a match to TRBD1. CDR1 is LGHDT and CDR2 is YNNKEL in the germline V gene (reference sequence). After removal of 4 bases from V and 12 bases from J, the junction contained 13 bases not matched to a gene. The length of the CDR3 is 15 residues. The CDR3 DNA sequence: TGTGCCAGCAGCCGGACTTGGGGACAGGGTGAGAGGCAGTTCTTC. Translated, it gives CASSRTWGQGERQFF.

In its sample, this clone was seen a few times. In DNA form, the CDR3 reads TGTGCCAGTAGCCCTCAGTTCAATGAGCAGTTCTTC. It codes for CASSPQFNEQFF. The rearrangement joins TRBV19 to TRBJ2-1; no reliable D call. V dropped 6 bases and J dropped 6 bases, with 9 bases sitting between them. The CDR3 has 12 residues. Germline V gives CDR1 LNHDA, CDR2 SQIVND (reference sequence).

The chain has TRBV9 and TRBJ2-2, with D unresolved. V was cut by 4 bases and J by 0 bases, with 4 bases left in between. This CDR3 has 13 residues. Germline values: CDR1 SGDLS, CDR2 YYNGEE. The CDR3: CASSTPNTGELFF. The CDR3 bases are TGTGCCAGCAGCACTCCGAACACCGGGGAGCTGTTTTTT.

V usage is TRBV19 and J usage is TRBJ2-3; a weak D match, TRBD1 (6 bases). V lost 2 bases, J lost 1 base, and 10 bases lay in between. This CDR3 is 15 amino acids long. Germline assignment: CDR1 LNHDA and CDR2 SQIVND (reference sequence). CDR3 bases: TGTGCCAGTAGTATAACAGGGCCGGGCACAGATACGCAGTATTTT. Encoded protein: CASSITGPGTDTQYF.

The chain couples TRBV7-9 to TRBJ2-7; D not resolved. This CDR3 contains 13 residues. V was clipped by 10 bases and J by 3 bases, with 16 bases between them. CDR1 is SEHNR, CDR2 FQNEAQ, per germline (reference sequence). The chain's CDR3 is CATTALTYYEQYF. CDR3 bases: TGTGCCACCACGGCCCTTACCTACTACGAGCAGTACTTC.

This rearrangement joins TRBV5-1 to TRBJ2-5; TRBD1 matches 9 bases. The germline CDR1 and CDR2 sequences are SGHRS and YFSETQ. The CDR3 spans 16 residues. The junction had 7 bases not matched to a gene; V was cut back by 2 bases and J by 2 bases. The CDR3 DNA is TGCGCCAGCAGCTTATCCAACAGGGGGCTGCAAGAGACCCAGTACTTC. This encodes CASSLSNRGLQETQYF.

The V call is TRBV15, the J call TRBJ2-3; 7 bases line up with TRBD2. The junction had 6 bases not matched to a gene; V was cut back by 0 bases and J by 3 bases. Germline loops: CDR1 LNHNV, CDR2 YYDKDF (reference sequence). CDR3 size: 16 residues. CDR3 in DNA: TGTGCCACCAGCAGAGAGCTAGGACTAGGAACAGATACGCAGTATTTT. This sequence encodes CATSRELGLGTDTQYF.

V usage is TRBV6-4 and J usage is TRBJ2-2; possible D gene TRBD1, 5 bases. Per germline, CDR1 MRHNA and CDR2 SNTAGT. V was shortened by 7 bases and J by 6 bases, with 15 bases between the two germline ends. The CDR3 contains 14 residues. Here the CDR3 DNA reads TGTGCCAGCACCCCGGAGTGGGGCGCCGGGGAGCTGTTTTTT. Translation: CASTPEWGAGELFF.

This rearrangement joins TRBV3-1 (or the pseudogene TRBV3-2) to TRBJ1-2; 8 bases are shared with TRBD1. CDR1 is LGHDT and CDR2 is YNNKEL in the germline V gene (reference sequence). CDR3 length: 15 residues. Germline trimming cut 3 bases from V and 4 bases from J; bases unmatched to any gene: 7. As DNA, the CDR3 is TGTGCCAGCAGCCATGCAGGGGGCGCGAGCTATGGCTACACCTTC. Amino acid sequence: CASSHAGGASYGYTF.

The chain employs TRBV6-5 and TRBJ1-2; perhaps TRBD1 as D (5 bases). This CDR3 has 11 amino acids. From germline, CDR1 is MNHEY and CDR2 SVGAGI. V lost 6 bases and J 8 bases, leaving 10 bases between the germline ends. The CDR3 region has the DNA TGTGCCAGCAGCGCGTACAGGGGCTACACCTTC. It is translated as CASSAYRGYTF.

As concerns this clone: At one boundary the junction diverges from the germline segment, which might be a read error. The chain couples TRBV7-7 to TRBJ2-2, with TRBD2 as a possible D gene (5 bases). The CDR3 is 14 amino acids. Germline loops: CDR1 SSHAT, CDR2 FNYEAQ (reference sequence). CDR3 sequence (DNA): TGTGCTAGCAGCATTAGCGCCCAAGCCGGGGAGCTGTTTTTT. Translating gives CASSISAQAGELFF.

The rearrangement links TRBV30 to TRBJ1-2, with D hard to call. Germline assignment: CDR1 GTSNPN and CDR2 SVGIG (reference sequence). The germline V and J ends were trimmed by 5 bases and 8 bases, with 15 bases remaining between them. This CDR3 has 12 amino acids. CDR3 DNA: TGTGCCTGGTCGCTTAGGACTTCCGGCTACACCTTC. Translating it yields CAWSLRTSGYTF.

This clone was found once. The rearrangement uses TRBV10-3 and TRBJ2-5, with 9 bases lining up with TRBD2. The CDR3 consists of 16 residues. V dropped 6 bases and J dropped 2; count of bases not matched to a gene: 10. Germline V gene data show CDR1 as ENHRY and CDR2 as SYGVKD. This CDR3 reads CAIRSSSGEAQETQYF. The DNA of the CDR3 is TGTGCCATCAGAAGCTCTAGCGGGGAGGCACAAGAGACCCAGTACTTC.

This chain joins TRBV15 and TRBJ2-7; the match to TRBD1 covers 10 bases. V lost 1 base and J lost 5; bases outside the gene matches: 8. The CDR3 consists of 16 residues. Germline loops: CDR1 LNHNV, CDR2 YYDKDF (reference sequence). The CDR3 DNA follows: TGTGCCACCAGCAGAGCTACCGGGACAGGGGTCCACGAGCAGTACTTC. Encoded protein: CATSRATGTGVHEQYF.

The chain has TRBV5-6 and TRBJ1-5; the D gene is possibly TRBD1 (6 bases). Germline loops: CDR1 SGHDT, CDR2 YYEEEE. The CDR3 consists of 17 residues. Trimming left V 1 base short and J 9 bases short, with 23 bases between. The chain's CDR3 is CASSLIAGGRGPGPQHF. The CDR3 coding sequence is TGTGCCAGCAGCTTGATAGCTGGGGGCCGAGGGCCGGGGCCCCAGCATTTT.

The V and J genes are TRBV5-4 and TRBJ2-2, with TRBD1 identical over 9 bases. CDR3 length equals 16 residues. V shed 5 bases and J 4 bases; nucleotides not matched to a gene: 9. Per the germline V gene, CDR1 is SGHNT and CDR2 is YYREEE (reference sequence). The CDR3, as DNA: TGTGCCAGCAGTCCCGGGACAGGGAAGGTCACCGGGGAGCTGTTTTTT. Translating it yields CASSPGTGKVTGELFF. Full variable domain (missing parts from reference TRBV5-4 and TRBJ2-2): ETGVTQSPTHLIKTRGQQVTLRCSSQSGHNTVSWYQQALGQGPQFIFQYYREEENGRGNFPPRFSGLQFPNYSSELNVNALELDDSALYLCASSPGTGKVTGELFFGEGSRLTVL.

This sequence joins TRBV6-2 or TRBV6-3 and TRBJ2-2; 10 bases map to TRBD2. The CDR3 totals 17 residues. V was pared by 2 bases and J by 3 bases, with 6 bases of the junction left unmatched. The germline V gene encodes CDR1 MNHEY and CDR2 SVGEGT. The CDR3: CASSYERGGSHTGELFF. The CDR3 region has the DNA TGTGCCAGCAGTTACGAGCGGGGGGGCTCTCACACCGGGGAGCTGTTTTTT.

This chain uses TRBV9 with TRBJ2-1; D unresolved. Germline V gene data show CDR1 as SGDLS and CDR2 as YYNGEE. V lost 1 base to trimming and J lost 5 bases, with 7 bases between them. This CDR3 is 13 amino acids long. CDR3 in amino acids: CASSVIDDNEQFF. The CDR3 bases are TGTGCCAGCAGCGTAATAGATGACAATGAGCAGTTCTTC.

The chain combines TRBV19 with TRBJ2-7, with 9 bases that match TRBD2. The CDR3 loop spans 16 amino acids. The V gene end was trimmed by 6 bases and the J gene end by 3 bases; junction bases not matched to a gene: 12. Germline CDR1 LNHDA, CDR2 SQIVND (reference sequence). The DNA of the CDR3 is TGTGCCAGTAGCCTTAACCCCTCTAGCGGGGTCTACGAGCAGTACTTC. This sequence encodes CASSLNPSSGVYEQYF.

The chain is built from TRBV5-1 and TRBJ2-5; tentative D call: TRBD2 (6 bases). Germline CDR1 and CDR2: SGHRS and YFSETQ. The CDR3 sequence is 14 residues long. Trimming removed 2 bases from V and 1 base from J, with 9 bases in between. The CDR3 sequence: CASSFGGIQETQYF. CDR3 sequence (DNA): TGCGCCAGCAGCTTCGGGGGTATCCAAGAGACCCAGTACTTC.

The V gene is TRBV18, the J gene TRBJ1-6, with D possibly TRBD1 on 6 matching bases. V was clipped by 2 bases and J by 8 bases, with 19 bases between them. In germline, CDR1 is KGHSH, CDR2 LQKENI. The CDR3 totals 17 residues. CDR3 sequence reads: CASSPRSGGSSDSPLHF. The CDR3 DNA follows: TGTGCCAGCTCACCAAGGAGTGGGGGCTCGTCTGATTCACCCCTCCACTTT.

This chain joins TRBV5-1 and TRBJ2-3; D might be TRBD2 (5 bases). The germline V gene encodes CDR1 SGHRS and CDR2 YFSETQ. Trimming left V 2 bases short and J 6 bases short, with 16 bases between. The CDR3 contains 15 residues. This CDR3 is CASSFTSMGEDTQYF. DNA for the CDR3: TGCGCCAGCAGCTTTACTAGTATGGGCGAGGATACGCAGTATTTT. Based on the CDR3 plus reference TRBV5-1 and TRBJ2-3, the full variable domain is KAGVTQTPRYLIKTRGQQVTLSCSPISGHRSVSWYQQTPGQGLQFLFEYFSETQRNKGNFPGRFSGRQFSNSRSEMNVSTLELGDSALYLCASSFTSMGEDTQYFGPGTRLTVL.

This chain joins TRBV7-3 and TRBJ2-3; TRBD2 matches 8 bases. CDR3 length: 15 residues. Germline V gene data show CDR1 as SGHTA and CDR2 as FQGTGA. V dropped 2 bases and J dropped 0; count of bases not matched to a gene: 1. The CDR3 here is CASSLAGGSTDTQYF. CDR3 coding DNA: TGTGCCAGCAGCTTAGCGGGGGGTAGCACAGATACGCAGTATTTT.

The chain combines TRBV19 with TRBJ1-2; TRBD1 matches 8 bases. Germline V lookup: CDR1 LNHDA, CDR2 SQIVND (reference sequence). The CDR3 is 15 residues long. Trimming at V came to 2 bases and at J to 8 bases, leaving 10 bases not matched to a gene. CDR3: CASSIIGQGLRGYTF. In DNA, the CDR3 is TGTGCCAGTAGTATAATCGGACAGGGTCTACGAGGCTACACCTTC.